These 16 T cell receptor beta chains came from one sample sequenced in a study of shared T cell receptors in the human thymus. The method was immunoSEQ multiplex PCR; TCRdb's version includes in-frame clones alone and lacks a portion of them. The sample holds roughly 660,000 clones; 85% to 90% are singletons and the top ten take 0.0095% to 0.011%. This sample also appeared in a second study, on human thymus T cells.

The material sequenced was thymocytes. The source of these receptors is a boy under two years old with a congenital heart defect.

The V call is TRBV11-1, the J call TRBJ2-1, with TRBD2 matching 11 bases. The V segment lost 5 bases and the J segment 8 bases; nucleotides outside the gene matches: 11. CDR3 length equals 16 residues. Germline CDR1 SGHAT, CDR2 FQDESV (reference sequence). This CDR3 reads CASSRLLAGAGDEQFF. The CDR3 DNA sequence: TGTGCCAGCAGCCGACTACTAGCGGGGGCAGGAGATGAGCAGTTCTTC.

The rearrangement links TRBV28 to TRBJ2-3, with TRBD2 matching 7 bases. CDR1 and CDR2 (germline): MDHEN, SYDVKM. With V trimmed by 5 bases and J by 4 bases, 18 bases remained unmatched. This CDR3 is 18 amino acids long. For the CDR3, the DNA is TGTGCCAGCAGTCCGTGTCTTCTTTGCGGGAGAGGCGCAGATACGCAGTATTTT. Translated, it gives CASSPCLLCGRGADTQYF.

This clone has only a few counts. J is TRBJ2-7 and V is TRBV2; 10 nucleotides match TRBD2. Germline CDR1 reads SNHLY; CDR2 reads FYNNEI. The V segment lost 11 bases and the J segment 2 bases; nucleotides outside the gene matches: 3. This CDR3 has 12 amino acids. Here the CDR3 reads CARGLAAYEQYF. The CDR3 DNA follows: TGTGCCCGAGGACTAGCGGCCTACGAGCAGTACTTC.

The rearrangement links TRBV6-1 to TRBJ2-7; 8 bases match TRBD2. The V and J ends lost 4 bases and 3 bases, in that order; junction bases with no gene match: 5. Per the germline V gene, CDR1 is MNHNS and CDR2 is SASEGT. The CDR3 has 14 amino acids. CDR3 sequence (DNA): TGTGCCAGCAGTGGAAGCGGGAGAGGCTACGAGCAGTACTTC. It yields the protein CASSGSGRGYEQYF.

The V and J genes are TRBV6-1 and TRBJ2-7; TRBD1 matches 7 bases. Germline CDR1 is MNHNS and CDR2 is SASEGT. The trim removed 5 bases at V and 3 bases at J, leaving 13 bases unmatched. There are 16 residues in the CDR3. In DNA, the CDR3 is TGTGCCAGCAGTCAAGACAGGGAGTCGTCCTACTACGAGCAGTACTTC. It codes for CASSQDRESSYYEQYF.

This clone was picked up one time. The J gene is TRBJ2-5, the V gene TRBV29-1; 9 nucleotides align to TRBD2. Germline V gene lookup returns CDR1 SQVTM and CDR2 ANQGSEA. Unmatched junction bases numbered 2, after V lost 7 bases and J lost 2 bases. The CDR3 length is 12 residues. The CDR3 region has the DNA TGCAGCGCCCTAGCGGGGCAAGAGACCCAGTACTTC. Its protein is CSALAGQETQYF.

The rearrangement links TRBV29-1 to TRBJ2-1; the match to TRBD2 covers 10 bases. Trimming at V came to 7 bases and at J to 6 bases, leaving 15 bases not matched to a gene. This CDR3 has 16 amino acids. Germline V gene data show CDR1 as SQVTM and CDR2 as ANQGSEA. The CDR3 bases are TGCAGCGGCTTAAGGGAGCGGGAGGGTGGTCGCAATGAGCAGTTCTTC. Its translation: CSGLREREGGRNEQFF.

The V gene is TRBV11-2, the J gene TRBJ2-5; no firm D call. The CDR3 is 13 residues long. Trimming removed 0 bases from V and 4 bases from J, with 6 bases in between. The germline CDR1 and CDR2 sequences are SGHAT and FQNNGV. This CDR3 reads CASSLDSRETQYF. CDR3 nucleotide sequence: TGTGCCAGCAGCTTAGATAGCAGAGAGACCCAGTACTTC.

The chain couples TRBV2 to TRBJ1-4, with TRBD1 matching over 10 bases. The ends lost 6 bases at V and 4 bases at J; junction bases unmatched: 5. CDR3 length: 15 residues. From germline, CDR1 is SNHLY and CDR2 FYNNEI. The CDR3 sequence: CASRRRTGGNEKLFF. The CDR3 coding sequence is TGTGCCAGCAGGAGACGGACAGGGGGTAATGAAAAACTGTTTTTT.

V gene TRBV11-2 combines with J gene TRBJ2-1, with 9 nucleotides matching TRBD1. This CDR3 has 15 residues. Germline trimming cut 4 bases from V and 8 bases from J; bases unmatched to any gene: 9. Germline V gene lookup returns CDR1 SGHAT and CDR2 FQNNGV. The CDR3 coding sequence is TGTGCCAGCAGCTCCGAGGGACAGGGCGTAGATGAGCAGTTCTTC. Its translation is CASSSEGQGVDEQFF.

This clone was detected once. The rearrangement joins TRBV4-2 to TRBJ2-7; TRBD2 aligns across 7 bases. V dropped 1 base and J dropped 8; count of bases not matched to a gene: 14. CDR1 LGHNA and CDR2 YNFKEQ come from the germline V gene. The CDR3 extends over 16 amino acids. CDR3: CASSQGLAANLGKQYF. In nucleotides, the CDR3 is TGTGCCAGCAGCCAAGGGCTAGCGGCTAACTTGGGCAAGCAGTACTTC.

The chain combines TRBV12-5 with TRBJ2-7; a weak D match, TRBD1 (6 bases). The CDR3 loop spans 12 amino acids. V lost 7 bases and J lost 3, with 10 bases in between. The germline V gene encodes CDR1 LGHNT and CDR2 FRNRAP. CDR3 in DNA: TGTGCTAGTGACCTGGACAGCTACGAGCAGTACTTC. It codes for CASDLDSYEQYF.

The chain joins TRBV27 to TRBJ1-5; D gene unclear. The CDR3 length is 13 residues. V was clipped by 3 bases and J by 2 bases, with 5 bases between them. The germline CDR1 and CDR2 sequences are MNHEY and SMNVEV (reference sequence). The CDR3 nucleotides read TGTGCCAGCAGTTTTCGGGGCAATCAGCCCCAGCATTTT. This sequence encodes CASSFRGNQPQHF.

V gene TRBV27 combines with J gene TRBJ2-3; 8 nucleotides match TRBD1. This CDR3 has 17 amino acids. The V gene's germline CDR1 is MNHEY and CDR2 SMNVEV (reference sequence). The V segment lost 6 bases and the J segment 4 bases; nucleotides outside the gene matches: 15. CDR3 region: CASRYSRGPAMPDTQYF. CDR3 bases: TGTGCCAGCAGGTACAGCAGGGGGCCGGCAATGCCAGATACGCAGTATTTT.

CDR3 protein: CASSLGGVKSNQPQHF. Here the CDR3 DNA reads TGTGCCAGCAGTTTAGGCGGGGTGAAGAGCAATCAGCCCCAGCATTTT. This rearrangement joins TRBV27 to TRBJ1-5; D is unclear. The V gene lost 2 bases and the J gene lost 1 base, with 12 bases spanning the gap. Looked up from germline, CDR1 is MNHEY and CDR2 is SMNVEV (reference sequence). The CDR3 is 16 residues long.

As to this clone: The identical CDR3 is also encoded by other nucleotide sequences in the sample. The chain has TRBV7-2 and TRBJ2-7; weak D call: TRBD2 (5 bases). V lost 6 bases and J lost 0, with 12 bases in between. This CDR3 comprises 14 residues. The germline V gene has CDR1 SGHTA and CDR2 FQGNSA. CDR3 bases: TGTGCCAGCAGTTCCACGGGGAGCTCCTACGAGCAGTACTTC. It translates to CASSSTGSSYEQYF.